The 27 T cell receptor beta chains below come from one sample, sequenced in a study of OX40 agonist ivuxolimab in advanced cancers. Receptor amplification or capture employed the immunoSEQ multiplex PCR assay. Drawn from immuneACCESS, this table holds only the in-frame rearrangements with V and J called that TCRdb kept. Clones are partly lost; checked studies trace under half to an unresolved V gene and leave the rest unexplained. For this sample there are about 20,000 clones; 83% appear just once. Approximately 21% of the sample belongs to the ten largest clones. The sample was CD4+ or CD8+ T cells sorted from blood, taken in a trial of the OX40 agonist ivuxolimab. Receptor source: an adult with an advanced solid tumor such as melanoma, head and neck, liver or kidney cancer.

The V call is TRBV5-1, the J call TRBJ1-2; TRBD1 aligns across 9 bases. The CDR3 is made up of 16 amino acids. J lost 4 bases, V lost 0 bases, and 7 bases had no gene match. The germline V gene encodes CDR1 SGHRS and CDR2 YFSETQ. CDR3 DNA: TGCGCCAGCAGCTTGGCGGGGGACAGGGACGTCTATGGCTACACCTTC. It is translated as CASSLAGDRDVYGYTF. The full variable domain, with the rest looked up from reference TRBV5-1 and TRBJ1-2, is KAGVTQTPRYLIKTRGQQVTLSCSPISGHRSVSWYQQTPGQGLQFLFEYFSETQRNKGNFPGRFSGRQFSNSRSEMNVSTLELGDSALYLCASSLAGDRDVYGYTFGSGTRLTVV.

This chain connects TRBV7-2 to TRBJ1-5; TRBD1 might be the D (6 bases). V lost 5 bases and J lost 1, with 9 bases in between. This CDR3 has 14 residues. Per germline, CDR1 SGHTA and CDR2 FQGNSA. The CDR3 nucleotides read TGTGCCAGCAGCCCGACAGGAAGCAATCAGCCCCAGCATTTT. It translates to CASSPTGSNQPQHF.

The CDR3 DNA follows: TGTGCCAGCAGTGACAGGCGGGACGAGCAGTACTTC. Residues: CASSDRRDEQYF. This sequence joins TRBV2 and TRBJ2-5, with a possible D match to TRBD2 (5 bases). TRBJ2-7 matches the DNA end more closely, so the J call is doubtful. The CDR3 sequence is 12 residues long. Germline loops: CDR1 SNHLY, CDR2 FYNNEI.

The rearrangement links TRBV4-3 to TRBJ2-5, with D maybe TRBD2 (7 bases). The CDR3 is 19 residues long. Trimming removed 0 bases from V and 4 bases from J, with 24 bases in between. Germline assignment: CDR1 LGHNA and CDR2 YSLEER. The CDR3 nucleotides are TGCGCCAGCAGCCAAGAAGCCAGCGGGAATAGGCAGGGGCCAGAGACCCAGTACTTC. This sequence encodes CASSQEASGNRQGPETQYF.

CDR3 residues: CASSYSREGVGEQYF. The DNA of the CDR3 is TGTGCCAGCAGTTACAGTCGGGAGGGTGTGGGCGAGCAGTACTTC. The V and J genes are TRBV6-5 and TRBJ2-7; 8 bases agree with TRBD2. Trimming cost V 2 bases and J 6 bases; bases outside gene matches: 9. Germline lookup yields CDR1 MNHEY and CDR2 SVGAGI. This CDR3 is built from 15 residues.

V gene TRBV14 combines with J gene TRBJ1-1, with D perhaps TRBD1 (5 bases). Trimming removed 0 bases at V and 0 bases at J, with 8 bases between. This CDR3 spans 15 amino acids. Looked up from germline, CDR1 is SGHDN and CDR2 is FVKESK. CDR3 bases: TGTGCCAGCAGCCAAGAAGCAGGGATGAACACTGAAGCTTTCTTT. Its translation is CASSQEAGMNTEAFF.

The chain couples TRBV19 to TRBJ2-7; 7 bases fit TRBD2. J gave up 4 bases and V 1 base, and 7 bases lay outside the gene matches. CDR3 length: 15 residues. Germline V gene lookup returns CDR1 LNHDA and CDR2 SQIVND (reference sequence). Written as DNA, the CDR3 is TGTGCCAGTAGTATAGGGGGCGGCGGGGGATACGAGCAGTACTTC. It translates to CASSIGGGGGYEQYF.

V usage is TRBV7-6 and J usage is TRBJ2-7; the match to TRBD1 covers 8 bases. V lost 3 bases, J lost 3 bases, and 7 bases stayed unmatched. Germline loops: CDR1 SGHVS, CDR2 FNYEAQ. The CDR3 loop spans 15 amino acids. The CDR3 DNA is TGTGCCAGCAGCTTCCAACAGGGGGGACTCTACGAGCAGTACTTC. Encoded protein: CASSFQQGGLYEQYF.

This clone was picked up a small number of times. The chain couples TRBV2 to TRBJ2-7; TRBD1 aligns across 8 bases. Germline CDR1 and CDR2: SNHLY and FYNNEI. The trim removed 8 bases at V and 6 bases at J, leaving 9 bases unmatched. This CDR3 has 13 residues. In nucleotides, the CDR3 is TGTGCCAGCGTACGGGCAGGGGGCCTCGAGCAGTACTTC. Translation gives CASVRAGGLEQYF.

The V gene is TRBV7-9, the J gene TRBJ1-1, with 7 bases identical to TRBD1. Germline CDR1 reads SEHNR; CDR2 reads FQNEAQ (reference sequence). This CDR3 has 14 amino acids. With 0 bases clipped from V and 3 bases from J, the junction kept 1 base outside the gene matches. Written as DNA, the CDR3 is TGTGCCAGCAGCTTAGCGGACAGGCACACTGAAGCTTTCTTT. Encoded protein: CASSLADRHTEAFF.

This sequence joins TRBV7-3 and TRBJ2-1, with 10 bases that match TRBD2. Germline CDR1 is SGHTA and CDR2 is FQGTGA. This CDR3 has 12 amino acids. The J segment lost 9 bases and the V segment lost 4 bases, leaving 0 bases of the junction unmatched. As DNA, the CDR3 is TGTGCCAGCAGCTCTAGCGGGGGTGAGCAGTTCTTC. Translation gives CASSSSGGEQFF.

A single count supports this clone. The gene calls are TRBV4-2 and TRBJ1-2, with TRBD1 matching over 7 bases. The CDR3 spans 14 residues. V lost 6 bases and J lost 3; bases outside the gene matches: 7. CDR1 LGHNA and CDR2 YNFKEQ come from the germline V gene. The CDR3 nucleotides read TGTGCCAGCAGGGACAGGTTGAGAGACTATGGCTACACCTTC. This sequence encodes CASRDRLRDYGYTF.

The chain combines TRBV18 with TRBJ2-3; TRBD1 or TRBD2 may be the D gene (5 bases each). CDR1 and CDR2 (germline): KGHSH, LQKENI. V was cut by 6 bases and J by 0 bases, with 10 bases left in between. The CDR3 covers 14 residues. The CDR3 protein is CASSPGTSTDTQYF. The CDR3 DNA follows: TGTGCCAGCTCCCCTGGGACCAGCACAGATACGCAGTATTTT.

The CDR3 nucleotides are TGTGCCAGCAGTACAGGGGGCGAAGGCCACACCATATATTTT. This encodes CASSTGGEGHTIYF. The chain is built from TRBV6-6 and TRBJ1-3, with 9 bases identical to TRBD1. CDR3 length: 14 amino acids. CDR1 MNHNY and CDR2 SVGAGI come from the germline V gene (reference sequence). The V gene end was trimmed by 5 bases and the J gene end by 8 bases; junction bases not matched to a gene: 7.

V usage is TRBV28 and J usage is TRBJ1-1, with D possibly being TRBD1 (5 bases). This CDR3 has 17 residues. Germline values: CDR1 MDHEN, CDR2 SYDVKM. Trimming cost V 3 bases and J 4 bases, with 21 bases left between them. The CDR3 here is CASSFYSAGSGTTEAFF. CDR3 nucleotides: TGTGCCAGCAGTTTCTACAGCGCAGGGTCGGGTACCACTGAAGCTTTCTTT.

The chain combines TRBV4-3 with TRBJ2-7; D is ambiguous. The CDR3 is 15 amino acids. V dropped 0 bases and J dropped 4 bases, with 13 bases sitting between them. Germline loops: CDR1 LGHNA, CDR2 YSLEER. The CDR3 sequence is CASSQDLLDVYEQYF. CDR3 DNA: TGCGCCAGCAGCCAAGATCTGCTAGACGTATACGAGCAGTACTTC.

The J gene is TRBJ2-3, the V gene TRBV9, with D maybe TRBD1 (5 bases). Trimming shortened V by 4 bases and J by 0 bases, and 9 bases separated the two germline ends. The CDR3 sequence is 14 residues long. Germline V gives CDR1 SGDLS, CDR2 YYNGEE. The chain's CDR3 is CASSNRQSTDTQYF. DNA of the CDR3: TGTGCCAGCAGCAACAGACAGAGCACAGATACGCAGTATTTT.

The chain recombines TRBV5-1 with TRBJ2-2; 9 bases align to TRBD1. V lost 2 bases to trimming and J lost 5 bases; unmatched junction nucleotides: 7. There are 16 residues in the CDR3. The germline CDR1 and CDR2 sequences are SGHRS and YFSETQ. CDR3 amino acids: CASSFLWTGDTGELFF. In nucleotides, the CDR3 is TGCGCCAGCAGCTTTCTATGGACAGGGGATACCGGGGAGCTGTTTTTT. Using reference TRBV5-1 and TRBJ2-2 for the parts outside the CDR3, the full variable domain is KAGVTQTPRYLIKTRGQQVTLSCSPISGHRSVSWYQQTPGQGLQFLFEYFSETQRNKGNFPGRFSGRQFSNSRSEMNVSTLELGDSALYLCASSFLWTGDTGELFFGEGSRLTVL.

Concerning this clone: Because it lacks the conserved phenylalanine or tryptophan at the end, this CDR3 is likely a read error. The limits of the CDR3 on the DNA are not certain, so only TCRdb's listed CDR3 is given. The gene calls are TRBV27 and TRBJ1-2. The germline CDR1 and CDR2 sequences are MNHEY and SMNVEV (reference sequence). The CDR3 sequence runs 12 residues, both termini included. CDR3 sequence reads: CASSLSRAAGFN.

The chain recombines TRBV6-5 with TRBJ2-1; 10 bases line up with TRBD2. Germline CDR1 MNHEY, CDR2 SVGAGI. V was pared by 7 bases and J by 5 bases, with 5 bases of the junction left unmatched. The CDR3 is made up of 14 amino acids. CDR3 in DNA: TGTGCCAGCACCCGAAGCGGGGGGGACAATGAGCAGTTCTTC. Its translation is CASTRSGGDNEQFF.

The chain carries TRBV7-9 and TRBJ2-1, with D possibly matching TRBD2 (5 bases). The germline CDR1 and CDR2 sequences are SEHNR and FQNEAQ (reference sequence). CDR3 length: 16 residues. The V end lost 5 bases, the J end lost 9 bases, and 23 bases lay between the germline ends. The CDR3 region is CASSQGGLFSWGEQFF. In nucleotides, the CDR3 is TGTGCCAGCAGCCAAGGAGGTCTCTTTTCATGGGGTGAGCAGTTCTTC. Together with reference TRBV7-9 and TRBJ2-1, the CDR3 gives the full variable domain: DTGVSQNPRHKITKRGQNVTFRCDPISEHNRLYWYRQTLGQGPEFLTYFQNEAQLEKSRLLSDRFSAERPKGSFSTLEIQRTEQGDSAMYLCASSQGGLFSWGEQFFGPGTRLTVL.

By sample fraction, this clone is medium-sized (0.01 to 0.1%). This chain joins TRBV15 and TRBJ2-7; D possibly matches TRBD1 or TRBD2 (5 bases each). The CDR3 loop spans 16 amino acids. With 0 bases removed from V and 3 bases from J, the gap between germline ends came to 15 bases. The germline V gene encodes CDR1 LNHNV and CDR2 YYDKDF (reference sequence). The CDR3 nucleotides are TGTGCCACCAGCAGAGACCGGGACCCGCCCGTCTACGAGCAGTACTTC. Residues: CATSRDRDPPVYEQYF.

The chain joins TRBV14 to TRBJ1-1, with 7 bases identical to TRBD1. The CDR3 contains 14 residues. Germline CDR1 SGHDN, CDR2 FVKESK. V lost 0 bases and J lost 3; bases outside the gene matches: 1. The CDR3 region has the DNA TGTGCCAGCAGCCAAGATAGGGGGCACACTGAAGCTTTCTTT. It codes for CASSQDRGHTEAFF.

This chain's CDR3 is CASSPTWNTEAFF. For the CDR3, the DNA is TGTGCCAGCAGCCCCACCTGGAACACTGAAGCTTTCTTT. V and J are TRBV11-2 and TRBJ1-1; the D is unclear. This CDR3 has 13 residues. V was trimmed by 5 bases and J by 1 base, leaving 8 bases between them. Germline CDR1 reads SGHAT; CDR2 reads FQNNGV.

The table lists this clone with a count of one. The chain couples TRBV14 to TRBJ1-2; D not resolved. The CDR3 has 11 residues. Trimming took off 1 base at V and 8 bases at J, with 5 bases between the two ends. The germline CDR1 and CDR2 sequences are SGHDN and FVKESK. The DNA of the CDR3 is TGTGCCAGCAGCCAAGGAAACGGCTACACCTTC. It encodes CASSQGNGYTF.

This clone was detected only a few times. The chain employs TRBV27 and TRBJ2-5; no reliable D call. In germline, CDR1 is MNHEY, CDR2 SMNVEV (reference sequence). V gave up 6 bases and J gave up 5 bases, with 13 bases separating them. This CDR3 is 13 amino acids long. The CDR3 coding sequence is TGTGCCAGCAGACCGTTCCCCCGGGAGACCCAGTACTTC. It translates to CASRPFPRETQYF.

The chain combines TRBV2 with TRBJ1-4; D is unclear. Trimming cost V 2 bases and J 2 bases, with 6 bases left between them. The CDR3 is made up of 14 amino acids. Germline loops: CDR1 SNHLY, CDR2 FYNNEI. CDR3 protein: CASSERRTNEKLFF. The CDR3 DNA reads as TGTGCCAGCAGTGAACGACGGACTAATGAAAAACTGTTTTTT.